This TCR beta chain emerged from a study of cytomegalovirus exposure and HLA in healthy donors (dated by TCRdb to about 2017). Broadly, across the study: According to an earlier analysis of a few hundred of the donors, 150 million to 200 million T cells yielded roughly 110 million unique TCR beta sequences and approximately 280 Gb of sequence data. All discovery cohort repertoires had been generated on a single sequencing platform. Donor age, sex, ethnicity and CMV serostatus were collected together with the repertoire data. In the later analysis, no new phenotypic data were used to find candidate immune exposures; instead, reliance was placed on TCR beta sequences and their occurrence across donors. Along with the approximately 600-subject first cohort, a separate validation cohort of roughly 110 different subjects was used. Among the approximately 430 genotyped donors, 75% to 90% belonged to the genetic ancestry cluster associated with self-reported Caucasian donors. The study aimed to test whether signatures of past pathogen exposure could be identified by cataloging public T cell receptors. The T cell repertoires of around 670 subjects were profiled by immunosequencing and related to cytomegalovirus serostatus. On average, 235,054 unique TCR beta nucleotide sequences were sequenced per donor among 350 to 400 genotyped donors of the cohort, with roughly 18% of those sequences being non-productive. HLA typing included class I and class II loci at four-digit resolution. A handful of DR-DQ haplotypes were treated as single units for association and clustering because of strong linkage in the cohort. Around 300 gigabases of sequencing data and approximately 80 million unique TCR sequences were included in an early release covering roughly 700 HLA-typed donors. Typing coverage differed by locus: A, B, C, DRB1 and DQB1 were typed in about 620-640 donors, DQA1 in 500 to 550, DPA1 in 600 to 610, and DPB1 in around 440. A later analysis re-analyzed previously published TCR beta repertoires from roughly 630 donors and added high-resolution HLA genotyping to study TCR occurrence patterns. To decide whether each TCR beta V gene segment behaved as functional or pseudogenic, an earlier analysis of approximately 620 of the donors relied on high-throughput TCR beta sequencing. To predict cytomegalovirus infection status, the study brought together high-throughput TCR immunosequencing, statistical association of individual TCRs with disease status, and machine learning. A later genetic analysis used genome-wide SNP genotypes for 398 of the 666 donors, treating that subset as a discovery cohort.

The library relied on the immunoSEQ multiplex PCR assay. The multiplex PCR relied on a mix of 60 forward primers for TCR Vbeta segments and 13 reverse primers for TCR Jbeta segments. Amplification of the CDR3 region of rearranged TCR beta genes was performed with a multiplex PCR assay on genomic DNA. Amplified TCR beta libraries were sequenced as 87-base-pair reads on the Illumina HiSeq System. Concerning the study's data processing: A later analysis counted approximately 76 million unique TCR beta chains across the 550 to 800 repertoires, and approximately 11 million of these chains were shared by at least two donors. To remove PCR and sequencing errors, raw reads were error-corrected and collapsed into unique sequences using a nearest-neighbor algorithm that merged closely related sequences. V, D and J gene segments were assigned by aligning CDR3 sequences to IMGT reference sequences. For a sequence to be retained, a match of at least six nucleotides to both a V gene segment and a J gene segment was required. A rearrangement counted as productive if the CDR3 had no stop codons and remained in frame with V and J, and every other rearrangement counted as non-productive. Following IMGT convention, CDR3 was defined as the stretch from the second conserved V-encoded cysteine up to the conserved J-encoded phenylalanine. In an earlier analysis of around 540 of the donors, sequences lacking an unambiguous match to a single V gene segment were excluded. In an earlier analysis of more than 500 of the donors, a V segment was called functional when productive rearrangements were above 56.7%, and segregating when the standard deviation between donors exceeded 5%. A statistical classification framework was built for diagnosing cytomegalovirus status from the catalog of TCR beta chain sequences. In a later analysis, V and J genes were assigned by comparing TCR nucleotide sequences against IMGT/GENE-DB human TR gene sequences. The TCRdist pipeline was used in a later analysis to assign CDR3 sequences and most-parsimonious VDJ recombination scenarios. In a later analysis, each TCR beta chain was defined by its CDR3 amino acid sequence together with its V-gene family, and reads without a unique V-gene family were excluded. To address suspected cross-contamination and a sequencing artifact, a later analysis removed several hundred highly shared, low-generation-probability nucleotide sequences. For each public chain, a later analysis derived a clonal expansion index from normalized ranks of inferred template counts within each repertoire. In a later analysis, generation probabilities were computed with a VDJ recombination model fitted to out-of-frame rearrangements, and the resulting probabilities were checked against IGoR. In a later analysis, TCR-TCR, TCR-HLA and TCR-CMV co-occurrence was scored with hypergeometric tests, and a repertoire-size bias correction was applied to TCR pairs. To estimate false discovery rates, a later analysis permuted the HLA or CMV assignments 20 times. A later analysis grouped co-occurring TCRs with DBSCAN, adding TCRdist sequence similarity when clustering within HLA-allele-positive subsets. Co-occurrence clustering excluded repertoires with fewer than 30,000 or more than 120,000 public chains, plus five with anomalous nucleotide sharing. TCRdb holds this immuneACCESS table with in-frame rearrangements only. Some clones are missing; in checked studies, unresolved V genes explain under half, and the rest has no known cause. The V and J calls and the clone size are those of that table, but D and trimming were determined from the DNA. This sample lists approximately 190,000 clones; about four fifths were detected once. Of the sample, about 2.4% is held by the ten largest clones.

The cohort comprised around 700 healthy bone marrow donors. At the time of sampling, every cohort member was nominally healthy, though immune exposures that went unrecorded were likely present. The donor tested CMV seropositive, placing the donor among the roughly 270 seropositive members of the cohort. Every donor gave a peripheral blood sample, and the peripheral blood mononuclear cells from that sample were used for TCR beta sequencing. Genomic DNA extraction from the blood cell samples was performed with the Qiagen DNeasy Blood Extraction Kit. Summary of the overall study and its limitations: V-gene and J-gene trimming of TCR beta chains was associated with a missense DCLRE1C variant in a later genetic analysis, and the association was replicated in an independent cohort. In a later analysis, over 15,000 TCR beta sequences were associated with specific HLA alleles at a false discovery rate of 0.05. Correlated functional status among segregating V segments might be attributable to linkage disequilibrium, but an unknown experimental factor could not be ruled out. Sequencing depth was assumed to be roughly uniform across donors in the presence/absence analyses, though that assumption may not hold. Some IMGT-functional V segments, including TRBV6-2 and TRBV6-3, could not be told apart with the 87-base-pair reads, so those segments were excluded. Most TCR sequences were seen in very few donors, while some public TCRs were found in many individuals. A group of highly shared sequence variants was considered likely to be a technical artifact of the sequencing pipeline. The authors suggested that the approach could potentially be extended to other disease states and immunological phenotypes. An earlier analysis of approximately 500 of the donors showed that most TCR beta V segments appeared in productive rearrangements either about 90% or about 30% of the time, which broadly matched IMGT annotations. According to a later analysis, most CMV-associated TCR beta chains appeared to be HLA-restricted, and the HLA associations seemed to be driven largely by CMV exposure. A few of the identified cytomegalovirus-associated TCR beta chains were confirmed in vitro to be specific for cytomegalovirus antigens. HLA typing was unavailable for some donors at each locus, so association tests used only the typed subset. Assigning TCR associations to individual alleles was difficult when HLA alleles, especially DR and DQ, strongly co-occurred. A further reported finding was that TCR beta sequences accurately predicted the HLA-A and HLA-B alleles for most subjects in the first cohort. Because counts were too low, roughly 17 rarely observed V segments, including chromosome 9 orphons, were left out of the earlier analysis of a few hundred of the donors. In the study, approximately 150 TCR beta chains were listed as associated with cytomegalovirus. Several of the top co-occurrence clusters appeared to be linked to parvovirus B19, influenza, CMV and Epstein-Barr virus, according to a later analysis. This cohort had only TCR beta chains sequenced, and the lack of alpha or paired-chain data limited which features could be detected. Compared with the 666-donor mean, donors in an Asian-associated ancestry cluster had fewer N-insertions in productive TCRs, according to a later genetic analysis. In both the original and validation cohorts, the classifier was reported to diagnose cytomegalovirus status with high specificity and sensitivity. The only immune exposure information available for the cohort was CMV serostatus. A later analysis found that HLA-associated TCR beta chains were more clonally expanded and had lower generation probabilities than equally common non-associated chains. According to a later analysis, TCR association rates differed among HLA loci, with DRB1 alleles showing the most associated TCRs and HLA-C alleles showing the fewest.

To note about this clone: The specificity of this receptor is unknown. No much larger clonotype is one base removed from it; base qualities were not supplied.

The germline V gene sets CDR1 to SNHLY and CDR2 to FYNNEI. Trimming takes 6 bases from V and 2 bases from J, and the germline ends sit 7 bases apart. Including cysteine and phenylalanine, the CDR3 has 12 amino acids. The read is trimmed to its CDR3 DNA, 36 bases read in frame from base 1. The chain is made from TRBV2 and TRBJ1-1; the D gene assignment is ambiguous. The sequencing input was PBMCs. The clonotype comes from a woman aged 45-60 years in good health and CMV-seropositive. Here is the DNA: TGTGCCAGCAGCCTTTCCAACACTGAAGCTTTCTTT. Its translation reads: CASSLSNTEAFF.